The sequence of this T cell receptor (beta chain) was determined in a study of CDR3 diversity in severe acne. The CDR3 covers 14 residues. CDR1 is DFQATT and CDR2 is SNEGSKA in the germline V gene (reference sequence). V lost 3 bases to trimming and J lost 4 bases, with 15 bases between them. TCRdb re-called the PCR reads with MiXCR, one entry per CDR3 protein. The data hold approximately 90,000 distinct CDR3 sequences, with approximately 49% observed a single time. The sequence was collected from a male donor with severe acne vulgaris. The sample comprised blood. This chain uses TRBV20-1 with TRBJ1-2; a weak D match, TRBD1 (6 bases). CDR3 coding DNA: TGCAGTGCTAGGGAGGCAGGGGCGGGCTATGGCTACACCTTC. Translation gives CSAREAGAGYGYTF.